This T cell receptor beta chain derives from a study of blood T cell repertoires in COVID-19 (TCRdb year 2020). Describing the broader study: Samples covering the acute and convalescent phases of COVID-19 were provided by collaborators in the United States, Italy and Spain. Subjects who had been exposed to COVID-19, were actively infected with it, or had recovered from it provided the deeply sampled blood TCRbeta repertoires that made up the dataset. Where HLA class I and class II types were available, the types were taken from metadata supplied by the sample provider, not from assay-based typing. Sample metadata almost always included a de-identified subject ID, COVID-19 status, age in years and sex. The material from the prospective study consisted of cDNA or gDNA derived from T cells, B-cell-depleted T cells, or PBMCs. Samples came from the ongoing ImmuneRACE study (first 160 participants) plus 1,254 subjects from 6 global collaborators. The repertoires were released in a freely available public database meant as a resource for research on the immune response to SARS-CoV-2.

About this clone: There is no known antigen for this receptor. Base qualities were left out, and no much larger clone turns up one base away.

The collaborating institutions used their own protocols to collect whole blood in K2EDTA tubes. Collaborator samples were shipped for TCRbeta analysis as frozen whole blood, isolated PBMCs, or DNA extracted from either sample type. The CDR1 and CDR2 encoded by the germline V gene are KGHSH and LQKENI. Counted from cysteine to phenylalanine, this CDR3 has 14 amino acids. The only DNA kept is the CDR3, 42 bases in frame from the first base. V is cut by 3 bases and J by 6 bases, and the space between the germline ends is 12 bases. The immunoSEQ Assay, a bias-controlled multiplex PCR, was used to amplify TCRbeta CDR3 regions from genomic DNA. The paper's data handling went like this. Within the assay, amplification of reference gene primers was used to estimate how many nucleated cells each sample contained. To quantify the absolute abundance of each unique TCRbeta CDR3 rearrangement, sequence reads were collapsed and filtered. Productive Simpson clonality was computed per sample as the square root of Simpson's diversity index over productive rearrangements. In TCRdb, the immuneACCESS table is reduced to in-frame sequences with V and J assigned. These tables do not hold every clone; where another copy was compared, an unresolved V gene accounts for under half, and the others remain unexplained. The V and J calls and clone size are taken from that table; D and trimming were inferred from the DNA. Within this sample are 50,000 to 75,000 clones, with around 77% of them counted one time only. The top ten clones comprise roughly 22% of the sample.

What the study reported, not specific to this receptor: The amount of clinical and demographic metadata varied by source and participant and was provided uncurated.

The sequence was obtained from a man older than 75 with active or convalescent COVID-19. The source material was peripheral blood. The chain was built from TRBV18 and TRBJ2-1; a confident D gene designation cannot be given. The CDR3 sequence is CASSPKSTSNEQFF. DNA sequence: TGTGCCAGCTCACCGAAATCAACGAGCAATGAGCAGTTCTTC.